These T cell receptor beta chains were read from a single sample in a study of T cells in Graves' hyperthyroidism and ophthalmopathy. TCRdb reanalysed the multiplex PCR reads using MiXCR and keeps one entry per CDR3 protein. This table holds around 720,000 distinct CDR3 sequences, roughly a third found once. The source material was blood. These receptors originate from a woman aged 35 to 49 with Graves' hyperthyroidism. Each CDR3 is given with its conserved first and last residue. The D gene is left open where the match is weak. Only some rows state a clone size, as once, few, many or a class for expanded clones.

clone_size	v_call	d_call	j_call	cdr3_nt	cdr3_aa
-	TRBV7-9	-	TRBJ2-5	TGTGCCAGCAGCTTAGGAGGAATGGGACCGCAGCAAGAGACCCAGTACTTC	CASSLGGMGPQQETQYF
-	TRBV7-8	-	TRBJ1-5	TGTGCCAGATCGACCAGCAATCAGCCCCAGCATTTT	CARSTSNQPQHF
once	TRBV7-2	-	TRBJ2-3	TGTGCCAGCAGCTTAGTGCCGGGTGGGGATACGCAGTATTTT	CASSLVPGGDTQYF
many	TRBV7-8	-	TRBJ1-3	TGTGCCAGCAGCTCCCGGGCGGCGACTGGAAACACCATATATTTT	CASSSRAATGNTIYF
few	TRBV28	-	TRBJ2-7	TGTGCCAGCAGTTTCTACGGGACTTCAAGAGGCTACGAGCAGTACTTC	CASSFYGTSRGYEQYF
many	TRBV29-1	-	TRBJ1-1	TGCAGCTTCGCAGTGAACACTGAAGCTTTCTTT	CSFAVNTEAFF
-	TRBV19	TRBD1	TRBJ1-6	TGTGCCAGTATTAATCTGGCCAGGGGGCAAGATTCACCCCTCCACTTT	CASINLARGQDSPLHF
many	TRBV15	-	TRBJ1-2	TGTGCCACCAGCAGAGATGTGGGCTACAACCCTAACTATGGCTACACCTTC	CATSRDVGYNPNYGYTF
-	TRBV7-2	-	TRBJ2-7	TGTGCCAGCAGCGGGGGGTCGCCCGAGCAGTACTTC	CASSGGSPEQYF
few	TRBV12-3/TRBV12-4	-	TRBJ1-4	TGTGCCAGCAGTTTTAGTATCATTTCGGGCGAAAAACTGTTTTTT	CASSFSIISGEKLFF
-	TRBV5-1	-	TRBJ2-2	TGTGCCAGCAGTGGTAGGATTACGAACACCGGGGAGCTGTTTTTT	CASSGRITNTGELFF
many	TRBV6-5	-	TRBJ1-5	TGTGCCAGCAGTTACAGGGAGGGTCAGCCCCAGCATTTT	CASSYREGQPQHF
few	TRBV28	-	TRBJ1-1	TGTGCCAGCAGTTTTCGCTACAAGTCCAACACTGAAGCTTTCTTT	CASSFRYKSNTEAFF
-	TRBV6-5	-	TRBJ1-4	TGTGCCAGCAAAGCCCGACCACGACATAATGAAAAACTGTTTTTT	CASKARPRHNEKLFF
few	TRBV7-9	-	TRBJ2-5	TGTGCCAGCACCGGGGATCTCCAAGAGACCCAGTACTTC	CASTGDLQETQYF
-	TRBV20-1	TRBD2	TRBJ2-5	TGCCATGCTTCGGGGGGGGTTAGACAGTACTACTTCCAAGAGACCCAGTACTTC	CHASGGVRQYYFQETQYF
few	TRBV11-1	-	TRBJ1-3	TGTGCCAGCAGCTTAGGGGATCCGGCTCTTGGAAACACCATATATTTT	CASSLGDPALGNTIYF
few	TRBV4-3	TRBD1	TRBJ1-5	TGCGCCAGCAGCCAAACGTGGGACAGGGGAGATCAGCCCCAGCATTTT	CASSQTWDRGDQPQHF
few	TRBV11-2	-	TRBJ1-1	TGTGCCAGCAGCAGACGACCGGAGAACACTGAAGCTTTCTTT	CASSRRPENTEAFF
-	TRBV10-3	-	TRBJ1-6	TGTGCCATCAGTGGGGGGGCAGGTTCACCCCTCCACTTT	CAISGGAGSPLHF
many	TRBV19	TRBD1	TRBJ1-2	TGTGCCAGTACGAAGCAGGGGGCGGCAGGCTATGGCTACACCTTC	CASTKQGAAGYGYTF
-	TRBV7-2	-	TRBJ1-6	TGTGCCAGCAGCTTAGAGGGACCCCGAAATTCACCCCTCCACTTT	CASSLEGPRNSPLHF
many	TRBV7-9	-	TRBJ1-2	TGTGCCAGCAGCCTAGGGGGTGGGGGCGGTTCGGATGGCTACACCTTC	CASSLGGGGGSDGYTF
-	TRBV11-2	-	TRBJ1-1	TGTGCCAGCAGCTTAGCATTACCGAACACTGAAGCTTTCTTT	CASSLALPNTEAFF
-	TRBV15	-	TRBJ2-1	TGTGCCACCAGCAGAGATGCTGGTACCTACAATGAGCAGTTCTTC	CATSRDAGTYNEQFF
-	TRBV7-2	TRBD1	TRBJ2-7	TGTGCCAGCAGCTACCGGGGACAGGGGGTCGCCTACGAGCAGTACTTC	CASSYRGQGVAYEQYF
-	TRBV7-3	-	TRBJ1-1	TGCGCCAGCAGCCAAGATCTAGAGAGTAACACTGAAGCTTTCTTT	CASSQDLESNTEAFF
few	TRBV20-1	TRBD1	TRBJ1-4	TGCAGTGCAAGAGGGACAGGGGCCCCTAATGAAAAACTGTTTTTT	CSARGTGAPNEKLFF
-	TRBV5-1	-	TRBJ2-5	TGCGCCAGCAGCCCTGGTAGGGGTTTTGGAGAGACCCAGTACTTC	CASSPGRGFGETQYF
many	TRBV6-1	-	TRBJ1-6	TGTGCCAGCAGTGAAGCGGCCAGGAGTTCACCCCTCCACTTT	CASSEAARSSPLHF
-	TRBV7-9	-	TRBJ1-2	TGTGCCAGCAGCTTTGGGACCCGTTATGGCTACACCTTC	CASSFGTRYGYTF
-	TRBV4-3	-	TRBJ1-2	TGCGCCAGCAGCCAAGTATCCCAGGGCGATGGCTACACCTTC	CASSQVSQGDGYTF
-	TRBV7-2	TRBD1	TRBJ2-7	TGTGCCGGCAGCTTAGGTTTCCGGGACAGACCCTACGAGCAGTACTTC	CAGSLGFRDRPYEQYF
-	TRBV2	-	TRBJ1-1	TGTGCCAATGTGATGGGGGCGGGTGAAGCTTTCTTT	CANVMGAGEAFF
few	TRBV14	-	TRBJ1-1	TGTGCCAGCAGCTGGCAGGGAAAGGATGAAGCTTTCTTT	CASSWQGKDEAFF
many	TRBV7-6	TRBD1	TRBJ1-4	TGTGCCAGCAGCTTACAGGGGGGGCTTAATGAAAAACTGTTTTTT	CASSLQGGLNEKLFF
-	TRBV19	-	TRBJ1-4	TGTGCCAGTAGTCTCAGAACGGGGTTTAGGACTAATGAAAAACTGTTTTTT	CASSLRTGFRTNEKLFF
-	TRBV6-5	-	TRBJ1-1	TGTGCCAGCAGTTACAAACGGACGAACACTGAAGCTTTCTTT	CASSYKRTNTEAFF
once	TRBV27	-	TRBJ2-7	TGTGCCAGCTACCCGGACAGACCTCCCTACGAGCAGTACTTC	CASYPDRPPYEQYF
few	TRBV12-3/TRBV12-4	-	TRBJ2-2	TGTGCCAACAGTCTCCTCCCCGCCGTCGGGGAGCTGTTTTTT	CANSLLPAVGELFF
few	TRBV7-9	-	TRBJ2-3	TGTGCCAGCAGCCCGCGACCGGATAGCACAGATACGCAGTATTTT	CASSPRPDSTDTQYF
many	TRBV20-1	-	TRBJ2-5	TGCAGTGCTAGTCATCAAGGGTGGGAGACCCAGTACTTC	CSASHQGWETQYF
-	TRBV7-2	-	TRBJ2-6	TGTGCCAGCAGCTTCGTTTTAGGGTTCGGGGCCAACGTCCTGACTTTC	CASSFVLGFGANVLTF
many	TRBV7-9	-	TRBJ2-7	TGTGCCAGCAGCCGGGCAGACTACGAGCAGTACTTC	CASSRADYEQYF
-	TRBV20-1	TRBD1	TRBJ2-1	TGCAGTGCTAGTAGGGGACAGTTCTACAATGAGCAGTTCTTC	CSASRGQFYNEQFF
-	TRBV7-9	-	TRBJ1-2	TGTGCCAGCAGTAATTCCGACAGTGGGCTCTATGGCTACACCTTC	CASSNSDSGLYGYTF
once	TRBV2	-	TRBJ1-2	TGTGCCAGCAGTGACGGAACGGGACATTATGGCTACACCTTC	CASSDGTGHYGYTF
-	TRBV4-2	-	TRBJ2-7	TGTGTCAGCAGCCAAGCGCTTCAGTACGAGCAGTACTTC	CVSSQALQYEQYF
-	TRBV7-3	-	TRBJ2-7	TGTGCCAGCAGTTGGGCCCCCGTGGGATACGAGCAGTACTTC	CASSWAPVGYEQYF
-	TRBV5-5	-	TRBJ2-7	TGTGCCAGCAGCTTGTTCTCCTATGGCTACGAGCAGTACTTC	CASSLFSYGYEQYF
-	TRBV15	TRBD1	TRBJ1-5	TGTGCCACCAGCTATACAAGGGGGACAGGGGAAAATCAGCCCCAGCATTTT	CATSYTRGTGENQPQHF
-	TRBV7-3	TRBD1	TRBJ2-5	TGTGCCAGCAGTCCATGGGGGACAGAAGAGACCCAGTACTTC	CASSPWGTEETQYF
-	TRBV20-1	-	TRBJ1-1	TGCAGCCCCCTAGGGTGGGGTGGCACTGAAGCTTTCTTT	CSPLGWGGTEAFF
many	TRBV24-1	-	TRBJ1-1	TGTGCCACCTCAAAAGGGCTGAACACTGAAGCTTTCTTT	CATSKGLNTEAFF
many	TRBV10-3	TRBD1	TRBJ1-3	TGTGCCATCACCGATGGGCAGGGGGTGGTTGGAAACACCATATATTTT	CAITDGQGVVGNTIYF
few	TRBV7-9	TRBD1	TRBJ1-1	TGTGCCAGCAATCAGCGACAGGGTAACACTGAAGCTTTCTTT	CASNQRQGNTEAFF